A selection of T cell receptor beta chains follows, all from one sample in a study of CD8+ T cells in alopecia areata. Sequencing was performed with immunoSEQ multiplex PCR; in TCRdb, only in-frame clones are kept and a portion is missing. This sample has about 97,000 clones, with roughly two fifths found just once. The sequenced sample consisted of CD4+ T cells sorted from blood. These receptors were collected from a human donor with alopecia areata. The CDR3 runs from the conserved cysteine through the conserved F or W.

J gene,V gene,CDR3 protein
TRBJ2-7,TRBV7-9,CASRNFYEQYF
TRBJ2-5,TRBV5-1,CASSPRPSGVLGKTQYF
TRBJ2-3,TRBV9,CASSVVGTPTDTQYF
TRBJ2-5,TRBV6-6,CASSYGGWETQYF
TRBJ2-5,TRBV29-1,CSVDASGQETQYF
TRBJ1-1,TRBV2,CASSGELNTEAFF
TRBJ2-5,TRBV6-1,CASSQFNNQETQYF
TRBJ2-1,TRBV29-1,CSVLLAGVGNEQFF
TRBJ2-5,TRBV28,CASSFSRGNSETQYF
TRBJ1-5,TRBV29-1,CSVLGQGWDQPQHF
TRBJ2-5,TRBV9,CASSVGAAETQYF
TRBJ2-4,TRBV5-1,CASSLGGVGNIQYF
TRBJ1-2,TRBV28,CASSSDRPYGYTF
TRBJ2-5,TRBV5-1,CASSTRQGLGETQYF
TRBJ2-1,TRBV29-1,CSVEDTYNEQFF
TRBJ1-2,TRBV30,CAWSVLGRNYGYTF
TRBJ2-1,TRBV29-1,CSYADSGWFF
TRBJ2-1,TRBV6-6,CASIGDSKVQQQFF
TRBJ2-6,TRBV7-2,CASTRSAGANVLTF
TRBJ2-1,TRBV4-1,CASSRTSGPVNEQFF
TRBJ2-3,TRBV29-1,CSVPAALYSTDTQYF
TRBJ2-1,TRBV19,CASSMSRNEQFF
TRBJ2-1,TRBV6-4,CASSTDRGPYNEQFF
TRBJ1-2,TRBV7-2,CASSLGGTGNYGYTF
TRBJ2-1,TRBV10-3,CGSAGQGAGEQFF
TRBJ2-3,TRBV5-4,CASSAQGVTDTQYF
TRBJ2-7,TRBV25-1,CASSEGTGTHYEQYF
TRBJ1-5,TRBV19,CASSIVGGTNQPQHF
TRBJ2-2,TRBV29-1,CSVGTRTNTGELFF
TRBJ2-6,TRBV7-9,CASSRTGATSGANVLTF
TRBJ1-2,TRBV30,CAWSVWTAFYGYTF
TRBJ2-1,TRBV5-1,CASSLTGTGVYNEQFF
TRBJ2-5,TRBV7-2,CACSGAGHQETQYF
TRBJ2-1,TRBV5-4,CASSPGQGTLNEQFF
TRBJ1-2,TRBV27,CASSRSGRVGGYTF
TRBJ2-5,TRBV29-1,CSVGQGQETQYF
TRBJ1-1,TRBV5-1,CASSFAGRDVNTEAFF
TRBJ2-5,TRBV5-1,CASSLETGGLETQYF
TRBJ1-3,TRBV25-1,CASSVQGSNTIYF
TRBJ2-5,TRBV6-6,CASSPSGRGETQYF
TRBJ2-4,TRBV11-2,CASSLPGPNIQYF
TRBJ2-6,TRBV10-3,CAISVSVAVLSGANVLTF